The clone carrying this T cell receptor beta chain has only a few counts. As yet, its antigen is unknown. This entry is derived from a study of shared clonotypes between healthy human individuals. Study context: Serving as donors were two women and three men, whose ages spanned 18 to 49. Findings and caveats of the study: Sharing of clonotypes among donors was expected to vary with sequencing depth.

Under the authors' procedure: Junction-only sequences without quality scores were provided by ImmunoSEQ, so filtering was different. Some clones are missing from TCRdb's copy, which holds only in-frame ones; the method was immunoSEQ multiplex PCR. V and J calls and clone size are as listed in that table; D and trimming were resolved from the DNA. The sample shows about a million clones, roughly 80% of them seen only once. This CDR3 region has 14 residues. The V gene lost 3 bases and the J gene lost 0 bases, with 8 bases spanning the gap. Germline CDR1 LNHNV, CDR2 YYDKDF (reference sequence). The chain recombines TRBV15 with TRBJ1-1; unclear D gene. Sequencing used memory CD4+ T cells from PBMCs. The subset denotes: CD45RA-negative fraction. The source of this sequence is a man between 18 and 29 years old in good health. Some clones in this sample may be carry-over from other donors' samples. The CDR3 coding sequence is TGTGCCACCAGCAGCAAGACCTTGAACACTGAAGCTTTCTTT. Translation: CATSSKTLNTEAFF.